Sequencing of this T cell receptor (beta chain) was carried out in a study of CD4+ T cells in melanoma. Generated by immunoSEQ multiplex PCR, the TCRdb table keeps only in-frame clones and is missing some. This table has 10,000 to 13,000 clones, about 70% appearing once. Germline CDR1 and CDR2: LNHNV and YYDKDF (reference sequence). The CDR3 consists of 15 residues. V lost 0 bases, J lost 0 bases, and 8 bases lay in between. The receptor's source is a human donor with melanoma. Sequenced input: cells from a culture (not recorded whether cultured in vitro). V gene TRBV15 combines with J gene TRBJ1-1; D remains ambiguous. Here the CDR3 DNA reads TGTGCCACCAGCAGAGATCTGCGTCTGAACACTGAAGCTTTCTTT. Protein: CATSRDLRLNTEAFF.